One sample yielded the 32 T cell receptor beta chains listed below, sequenced in a study of T cell responses to AZD1222 COVID-19 vaccine. The assay was immunoSEQ multiplex PCR, and TCRdb's table has in-frame clones only and misses some. Altogether 120,000 or so clones are present, about 89% being singletons, with the ten largest covering roughly a quarter. The sample consisted of peripheral blood, taken on day 0 of AZD1222 vaccination. The origin of the receptors is an adult in good health.

V usage is TRBV24-1 and J usage is TRBJ2-2; D tentatively reads TRBD1 or TRBD2 (5 bases each). Germline V CDR1 and CDR2: KGHDR, SFDVKD. Trimming left V 0 bases short and J 4 bases short, with 5 bases between. CDR3 size: 14 residues. The CDR3 nucleotides read TGTGCCACCAGTGATTTGGGGGGCACCGGGGAGCTGTTTTTT. This gives the protein CATSDLGGTGELFF.

The chain recombines TRBV5-1 with TRBJ2-6; no clear D gene. Per germline, CDR1 SGHRS and CDR2 YFSETQ. The CDR3 has 16 residues. The V end was cut by 3 bases, the J end by 0 bases, with 10 bases between. The CDR3 loop is CASSSGGSSGANVLTF. CDR3 DNA: TGCGCCAGCAGCTCGGGCGGATCCTCTGGGGCCAACGTCCTGACTTTC.

This clone was found once. This rearrangement joins TRBV6-5 to TRBJ2-7; a weak D match, TRBD1 (6 bases). With 6 bases removed from V and 6 bases from J, the gap between germline ends came to 9 bases. This CDR3 is 11 amino acids long. The V gene's germline CDR1 is MNHEY and CDR2 SVGAGI. The CDR3 nucleotides are TGTGCCAGCAGAACAGGGCCCGAGCAGTACTTC. As protein: CASRTGPEQYF.

This sequence joins TRBV6-6 and TRBJ2-2, with 9 nucleotides matching TRBD1. Germline trimming cut 5 bases from V and 5 bases from J; bases unmatched to any gene: 9. The CDR3 contains 16 residues. Per the germline V gene, CDR1 is MNHNY and CDR2 is SVGAGI (reference sequence). CDR3 loop: CASSPQGTGKTGELFF. The CDR3, as DNA: TGTGCCAGCAGTCCCCAAGGGACAGGGAAAACCGGGGAGCTGTTTTTT.

The rearrangement links TRBV18 to TRBJ1-6, with D unclear. CDR3 length: 15 amino acids. The germline gives CDR1 KGHSH, CDR2 LQKENI. V lost 2 bases and J 4 bases, leaving 9 bases between the germline ends. The CDR3 DNA reads TGTGCCAGCTCACCAGATACGAATTATAATTCACCCCTCCACTTT. Protein sequence: CASSPDTNYNSPLHF.

The genes are TRBV5-4 and TRBJ2-3; no reliable D call. V was shortened by 0 bases and J by 1 base, with 9 bases between the two germline ends. There are 15 residues in the CDR3. Germline CDR1 reads SGHNT; CDR2 reads YYREEE (reference sequence). CDR3 residues: CASSLDLFGTDTQYF. The CDR3 DNA is TGTGCCAGCAGCTTGGACCTATTCGGCACAGATACGCAGTATTTT.

The chain uses TRBV4-1 and TRBJ2-1; D remains ambiguous. Germline lookup yields CDR1 MGHRA and CDR2 YSYEKL. V was trimmed by 0 bases and J by 9 bases, leaving 15 bases between them. The CDR3 spans 15 residues. This chain's CDR3 is CASSQEGALPTEQFF. The CDR3 coding sequence is TGCGCCAGCAGCCAAGAGGGCGCGTTGCCCACTGAGCAGTTCTTC.

The gene calls are TRBV19 and TRBJ2-2; D is uncertain. CDR3 length equals 12 residues. The V gene lost 3 bases and the J gene lost 7 bases, with 6 bases spanning the gap. Germline CDR1 and CDR2: LNHDA and SQIVND (reference sequence). CDR3 loop: CASSIGRGELFF. Here the CDR3 DNA reads TGTGCCAGTAGTATCGGGCGCGGGGAGCTGTTTTTT. Full variable domain (rest looked up from reference TRBV19 and TRBJ2-2): DGGITQSPKYLFRKEGQNVTLSCEQNLNHDAMYWYRQDPGQGLRLIYYSQIVNDFQKGDIAEGYSVSREKKESFPLTVTSAQKNPTAFYLCASSIGRGELFFGEGSRLTVL.

V usage is TRBV4-2 and J usage is TRBJ2-1; D is unresolved. With 0 bases removed from V and 5 bases from J, the gap between germline ends came to 17 bases. Germline V gives CDR1 LGHNA, CDR2 YNFKEQ. This CDR3 spans 17 amino acids. The CDR3 DNA reads as TGTGCCAGCAGCCAAGAGACTCACGGGTCACTGGACAATGAGCAGTTCTTC. Its protein product is CASSQETHGSLDNEQFF.

V and J are TRBV2 and TRBJ1-2; the match to TRBD1 covers 7 bases. This CDR3 is 15 amino acids long. CDR1 and CDR2 from the germline V gene are SNHLY and FYNNEI. V was pared by 10 bases and J by 8 bases, with 19 bases of the junction left unmatched. The CDR3 DNA reads TGTGCCACCGTGGCAGGGGGGCGGCTAATGGAAGGCTACACCTTC. This codes for CATVAGGRLMEGYTF. The full variable domain, its missing parts supplied by reference TRBV2 and TRBJ1-2, is EPEVTQTPSHQVTQMGQEVILRCVPISNHLYFYWYRQILGQKVEFLVSFYNNEISEKSEIFDDQFSVERPDGSNFTLKIRSTKLEDSAMYFCATVAGGRLMEGYTFGSGTRLTVV.

The chain uses TRBV7-8 and TRBJ1-2, with D unresolved. Trimming left V 3 bases short and J 0 bases short, with 8 bases between. The CDR3 extends over 14 amino acids. Germline V gene lookup returns CDR1 SGHVS and CDR2 FQNEAQ. The chain's CDR3 is CASSLGNSNYGYTF. The DNA for the CDR3 is TGTGCCAGCAGCTTGGGTAACTCTAACTATGGCTACACCTTC.

This chain connects TRBV14 to TRBJ2-1; D uncertain. This CDR3 is built from 12 residues. Germline CDR1 reads SGHDN; CDR2 reads FVKESK. The germline V and J ends were trimmed by 5 bases and 12 bases, with 14 bases remaining between them. For the CDR3, the DNA is TGTGCCAGCAGCTTCGGTGACACGGGGCAGTTCTTC. Amino acids: CASSFGDTGQFF. Full variable domain (missing parts from reference TRBV14 and TRBJ2-1): EAGVTQFPSHSVIEKGQTVTLRCDPISGHDNLYWYRRVMGKEIKFLLHFVKESKQDESGMPNNRFLAERTGGTYSTLKVQPAELEDSGVYFCASSFGDTGQFFGPGTRLTVL.

The chain links TRBV5-8 to TRBJ1-1, with D possibly being TRBD1 (5 bases). The CDR3 loop spans 14 amino acids. V lost 4 bases, J lost 1 base, and 11 bases lay in between. In germline, CDR1 is SGHTS, CDR2 YDEGEE. CDR3 sequence: CASSNPRGNTEAFF. The CDR3, as DNA: TGTGCCAGCAGCAACCCGAGGGGGAACACTGAAGCTTTCTTT.

The V and J genes are TRBV7-2 and TRBJ2-5; 7 bases agree with TRBD1. Germline lookup yields CDR1 SGHTA and CDR2 FQGNSA. CDR3 length: 14 amino acids. The V gene end was trimmed by 2 bases and the J gene end by 4 bases; junction bases not matched to a gene: 4. The CDR3 region has the DNA TGTGCCAGCAGCTTATCGGCAGGGGGAGAGACCCAGTACTTC. It specifies CASSLSAGGETQYF.

The V gene is TRBV4-2, the J gene TRBJ2-3; possibly TRBD2 for D (6 bases). Germline lookup yields CDR1 LGHNA and CDR2 YNFKEQ. Trimming cost V 0 bases and J 2 bases, with 15 bases left between them. The CDR3 loop spans 17 amino acids. CDR3 loop: CASSQDSRAGYTDTQYF. In DNA, the CDR3 is TGTGCCAGCAGCCAAGATTCTAGGGCGGGGTACACAGATACGCAGTATTTT.

V gene TRBV11-2 combines with J gene TRBJ2-7; maybe TRBD2 (5 bases). Between the trimmed V and J ends, which lost 6 bases and 2 bases, there was a span of 8 bases. Germline loops: CDR1 SGHAT, CDR2 FQNNGV. The CDR3 totals 12 residues. CDR3 nucleotide sequence: TGTGCCAGCAGTCCCGGGGCCTACGAGCAGTACTTC. This encodes CASSPGAYEQYF. Drawing the rest from reference TRBV11-2 and TRBJ2-7, the complete variable domain is EAGVAQSPRYKIIEKRQSVAFWCNPISGHATLYWYQQILGQGPKLLIQFQNNGVVDDSQLPKDRFSAERLKGVDSTLKIQPAKLEDSAVYLCASSPGAYEQYFGPGTRLTVT.

V gene TRBV19 combines with J gene TRBJ1-5; 8 bases line up with TRBD1. V trimming: 9 bases; J trimming: 7 bases; junction bases outside the gene matches: 5. From germline, CDR1 is LNHDA and CDR2 SQIVND (reference sequence). This CDR3 spans 12 amino acids. CDR3 bases: TGTGCCAGCTCAGGGGGCCAACAGCCCCAGCATTTT. Protein sequence: CASSGGQQPQHF.

J is TRBJ1-4 and V is TRBV5-1; 7 nucleotides agree with TRBD1. Per germline, CDR1 SGHRS and CDR2 YFSETQ. The CDR3 totals 15 residues. The V segment lost 2 bases and the J segment 4 bases; nucleotides outside the gene matches: 5. The CDR3 loop reads CASSLGSGGNEKLFF. For the CDR3, the DNA is TGCGCCAGCAGCTTAGGCTCAGGGGGTAATGAAAAACTGTTTTTT.

This clone came up once. The rearrangement links TRBV20-1 to TRBJ2-2; D unclear. Trimming pared 3 bases from V and 0 bases from J, leaving 8 bases between. The CDR3 is made up of 14 amino acids. Looked up from germline, CDR1 is DFQATT and CDR2 is SNEGSKA (reference sequence). For the CDR3, the DNA is TGCAGTGCTAGTAGAAGGTCGAACACCGGGGAGCTGTTTTTT. Its protein is CSASRRSNTGELFF.

The chain carries TRBV19 and TRBJ2-7; the D gene is possibly TRBD1 (6 bases). The CDR3 is 18 residues long. Germline lookup yields CDR1 LNHDA and CDR2 SQIVND (reference sequence). With 2 bases removed from V and 0 bases from J, the gap between germline ends came to 20 bases. For the CDR3, the DNA is TGTGCCAGTAGTATACGGAGAATTGAAGACAGGTACTCCTACGAGCAGTACTTC. Protein product: CASSIRRIEDRYSYEQYF.

This chain links TRBV5-4 with TRBJ2-5; TRBD2 matches at 10 bases. V shed 0 bases, J shed 5 bases, and the junction held 4 bases outside the gene matches. The CDR3 extends over 15 amino acids. Germline lookup yields CDR1 SGHNT and CDR2 YYREEE (reference sequence). CDR3 sequence (DNA): TGTGCCAGCAGCTTGGAGCGGGGGGGCGCGGAGACCCAGTACTTC. Translating it yields CASSLERGGAETQYF.

V gene TRBV4-2 combines with J gene TRBJ2-5, with D possibly being TRBD1 or TRBD2 (5 bases each). The germline V and J ends were trimmed by 4 bases and 0 bases, with 12 bases remaining between them. The germline gives CDR1 LGHNA, CDR2 YNFKEQ. This CDR3 is built from 15 residues. CDR3 sequence (DNA): TGTGCCAGCAGCCCAAACGGGGCAAACCAAGAGACCCAGTACTTC. It codes for CASSPNGANQETQYF.

The chain uses TRBV27 and TRBJ2-1, with unresolved D. Germline lookup yields CDR1 MNHEY and CDR2 SMNVEV (reference sequence). This CDR3 contains 13 residues. Trimming shortened V by 0 bases and J by 6 bases, and 6 bases separated the two germline ends. The CDR3 reads CASSLSPLNEQFF. The DNA of the CDR3 is TGTGCCAGCAGTTTATCCCCACTCAATGAGCAGTTCTTC.

The chain couples TRBV19 to TRBJ2-7; D uncertain. Trimming shortened V by 6 bases and J by 0 bases, and 15 bases separated the two germline ends. Germline V lookup: CDR1 LNHDA, CDR2 SQIVND (reference sequence). The CDR3 consists of 15 residues. CDR3 nucleotides: TGTGCCAGTAGGGGCGGAGCAGCGACCTCCTACGAGCAGTACTTC. Translation gives CASRGGAATSYEQYF.

Points on this clone: The sample carries other DNA sequences with the same CDR3. This chain connects TRBV5-6 to TRBJ1-1, with unresolved D. This CDR3 is built from 11 residues. The germline gives CDR1 SGHDT, CDR2 YYEEEE. The V and J ends lost 8 bases and 0 bases respectively, with 5 bases between them. CDR3 coding DNA: TGTGCCAGTTCACTGAACACTGAAGCTTTCTTT. Translation: CASSLNTEAFF.

J is TRBJ2-2 and V is TRBV5-1, with D possibly being TRBD1 (5 bases). Germline values: CDR1 SGHRS, CDR2 YFSETQ. CDR3 length: 16 residues. V lost 4 bases to trimming and J lost 4 bases, with 17 bases between them. In DNA form, the CDR3 reads TGCGCCAGCAGCACCCAGGGTGGGGTACTCACCGGGGAGCTGTTTTTT. Protein sequence: CASSTQGGVLTGELFF.

DNA of the CDR3: TGTGCCAGCAGCCCTGGACAGGTCTCTGGAAACACCATATATTTT. Translation: CASSPGQVSGNTIYF. The gene calls are TRBV3-1 (or the pseudogene TRBV3-2) and TRBJ1-3, with 7 bases lining up with TRBD1. The ends lost 4 bases at V and 0 bases at J; junction bases unmatched: 3. Germline CDR1 LGHDT, CDR2 YNNKEL (reference sequence). The CDR3 extends over 15 amino acids.

The chain couples TRBV5-4 to TRBJ2-2; TRBD1 agrees at 9 bases. J gave up 0 bases and V 3 bases, and 9 bases lay outside the gene matches. The length of the CDR3 is 18 residues. Germline V gene lookup returns CDR1 SGHNT and CDR2 YYREEE (reference sequence). CDR3 sequence: CASSSFSTGGANTGELFF. CDR3 sequence (DNA): TGTGCCAGCAGCTCGTTCAGTACAGGGGGCGCGAACACCGGGGAGCTGTTTTTT.

The V and J genes are TRBV4-1 and TRBJ1-2, with D maybe TRBD1 (6 bases). This CDR3 spans 16 amino acids. CDR1 is MGHRA, CDR2 YSYEKL, per germline. V lost 0 bases to trimming and J lost 1 base, with 12 bases between them. CDR3 nucleotide sequence: TGCGCCAGCAGCCAAGAAGTGGGGGGGCTTAACTATGGCTACACCTTC. This translates into CASSQEVGGLNYGYTF.

The V and J genes are TRBV7-9 and TRBJ2-3; a possible D gene is TRBD1 (5 bases). The V end lost 1 base, the J end lost 0 bases, and 11 bases lay between the germline ends. The CDR3 sequence is 16 residues long. Germline CDR1 is SEHNR and CDR2 is FQNEAQ (reference sequence). The CDR3 DNA reads as TGTGCCAGCAGCTTAGGACAGTTGAAGAGCACAGATACGCAGTATTTT. Translated: CASSLGQLKSTDTQYF.

Here the CDR3 reads CASSLRQDDYEQYF. The CDR3 nucleotides read TGTGCCAGCAGCTTACGACAGGATGACTACGAGCAGTACTTC. V gene TRBV7-9 combines with J gene TRBJ2-7, with a weak D call TRBD1 (6 bases). The V and J ends lost 2 bases and 3 bases respectively, with 11 bases between them. The CDR3 sequence is 14 residues long. In germline, CDR1 is SEHNR, CDR2 FQNEAQ (reference sequence).

The chain joins TRBV4-2 to TRBJ1-1, with D unresolved. Germline V gene sequence: CDR1 LGHNA, CDR2 YNFKEQ. V was cut by 0 bases and J by 6 bases, with 14 bases left in between. CDR3 length: 15 residues. The DNA for the CDR3 is TGTGCCAGCAGCCAAGATTCGCAGGTGAGGGCTGAAGCTTTCTTT. This codes for CASSQDSQVRAEAFF.